These T cell receptor beta chains were read from a single sample in a study of regulatory T cells in long-lasting Graves disease. MiXCR, run by TCRdb on the multiplex PCR reads, gives a single entry per CDR3 protein. The sample has about 440,000 distinct CDR3 sequences, 15% seen once. This sample was also put to use in a study of T cells in Graves' hyperthyroidism and ophthalmopathy.

The sample in question was peripheral blood mononuclear cells (PBMCs), obtained at new diagnosis, from a patient treated with antithyroid drugs. These receptors originate from a woman aged 25 to 45 with Graves disease. CDR3s include the opening cysteine and the closing phenylalanine or tryptophan. The D gene is left open where the match is weak. Size is omitted from some rows. Given values are once, few, many or a class for expanded clones.

clone_size: -; v_call: TRBV2; d_call: -; j_call: TRBJ1-5; cdr3_nt: TGTGCCAGCGGGGGAGGGTCCAATCAGCCCCAGCATTTT; cdr3_aa: CASGGGSNQPQHF
clone_size: many; v_call: TRBV18; d_call: -; j_call: TRBJ2-7; cdr3_nt: TGTGCCAGCTCACCACCCGACAGGGACTACTACGAGCAGTACTTC; cdr3_aa: CASSPPDRDYYEQYF
clone_size: few; v_call: TRBV20-1; d_call: -; j_call: TRBJ2-3; cdr3_nt: TGCAGTGCTCTACCCCAGAGCACAGATACGCAGTATTTT; cdr3_aa: CSALPQSTDTQYF
clone_size: -; v_call: TRBV11-2; d_call: -; j_call: TRBJ2-7; cdr3_nt: TGTGCCAGCAGCTTTAGACTAACGGCCCAGGACGAGCAGTACTTC; cdr3_aa: CASSFRLTAQDEQYF
clone_size: few; v_call: TRBV6-1; d_call: TRBD1; j_call: TRBJ1-2; cdr3_nt: TGTGCCAGCCGAATGACAGGGTGGGTCTATGGCTACACCTTC; cdr3_aa: CASRMTGWVYGYTF
clone_size: many; v_call: TRBV14; d_call: -; j_call: TRBJ2-1; cdr3_nt: TGTGCCAGCAGCCAAGGTTACAGGACAGTCCTCAATGAGCAGTTCTTC; cdr3_aa: CASSQGYRTVLNEQFF
clone_size: -; v_call: TRBV28; d_call: TRBD1; j_call: TRBJ1-5; cdr3_nt: TGTGCCAGTGGTAAGACAGGGAACAATCAGCCCCGGCATTTT; cdr3_aa: CASGKTGNNQPRHF
clone_size: many; v_call: TRBV12-3/TRBV12-4; d_call: -; j_call: TRBJ2-1; cdr3_nt: TGTGCCAGCAGTAGGGGACAACCCAATGAGCAGTTCTTC; cdr3_aa: CASSRGQPNEQFF
clone_size: many; v_call: TRBV20-1; d_call: TRBD1; j_call: TRBJ2-7; cdr3_nt: TGCAGTGCTTACCTCGGACAGGGGGCCCACGAGCAGTACTTC; cdr3_aa: CSAYLGQGAHEQYF
clone_size: many; v_call: TRBV3-1; d_call: -; j_call: TRBJ2-1; cdr3_nt: TGTGCCAGCAGCCAGGATGAGCAGTTCTTC; cdr3_aa: CASSQDEQFF
clone_size: few; v_call: TRBV29-1; d_call: TRBD2; j_call: TRBJ2-1; cdr3_nt: TGCAGCACAGGCGGAACTAGCGGGACTTATGAGCAGTTCTTC; cdr3_aa: CSTGGTSGTYEQFF
clone_size: few; v_call: TRBV6-5; d_call: -; j_call: TRBJ2-3; cdr3_nt: TGTGCCAGCAGTTACTCGGTCGGAGTAGGAGGGGATACGCAGTATTTT; cdr3_aa: CASSYSVGVGGDTQYF
clone_size: many; v_call: TRBV3-1; d_call: -; j_call: TRBJ2-7; cdr3_nt: TGTGCCAGCAGCCAACAATCAATGGCGGGTTACGAGCAGTACTTC; cdr3_aa: CASSQQSMAGYEQYF
clone_size: -; v_call: TRBV5-4; d_call: TRBD1; j_call: TRBJ2-4; cdr3_nt: TGTGCCAGCAGCGGACGGGACAGTCTAGCCAAAAACATTCAGTACTTC; cdr3_aa: CASSGRDSLAKNIQYF
clone_size: many; v_call: TRBV12-3/TRBV12-4; d_call: -; j_call: TRBJ1-5; cdr3_nt: TGTGCCAGCTCGGGAATGGGGCAGCCCCAGCATTTT; cdr3_aa: CASSGMGQPQHF
clone_size: few; v_call: TRBV27; d_call: -; j_call: TRBJ1-3; cdr3_nt: TGTGCCAGCAGACAGGCCTCTGGAAACACCATATATTTT; cdr3_aa: CASRQASGNTIYF
clone_size: many; v_call: TRBV11-2; d_call: TRBD1; j_call: TRBJ2-3; cdr3_nt: TGTGCCAGCAGCTTAGACGGGACAGGCACAGATACGCAGTATTTT; cdr3_aa: CASSLDGTGTDTQYF
clone_size: many; v_call: TRBV30; d_call: -; j_call: TRBJ1-1; cdr3_nt: TGTGCCTGGAGAGGGAGTTCCGGGACCGAAGCTTTCTTT; cdr3_aa: CAWRGSSGTEAFF
clone_size: few; v_call: TRBV6-2/TRBV6-3; d_call: TRBD2; j_call: TRBJ2-2; cdr3_nt: TGTGCCAGCAGTTACTCGTTGAGACTAGCGGGAGGTAACACCGGGGAGCTGTTTTTT; cdr3_aa: CASSYSLRLAGGNTGELFF
clone_size: -; v_call: TRBV27; d_call: -; j_call: TRBJ2-1; cdr3_nt: TGTGCCACCAACACGGGCAATGAGCAGTTCTTC; cdr3_aa: CATNTGNEQFF
clone_size: many; v_call: TRBV7-2; d_call: TRBD2; j_call: TRBJ2-5; cdr3_nt: TGTGCCAGCAGCTTAGCCCGACTAGCGGGAAGAGAGACCCAGTACTTC; cdr3_aa: CASSLARLAGRETQYF
clone_size: few; v_call: TRBV7-7; d_call: -; j_call: TRBJ2-1; cdr3_nt: TGTGCTAGCAGCTTATCGCGGGATAGTGAGCAGTTCTTC; cdr3_aa: CASSLSRDSEQFF
clone_size: many; v_call: TRBV10-3; d_call: -; j_call: TRBJ2-1; cdr3_nt: TGTGCCATCAGTGAGTCGCCTCAGTTGAGCTCCTACAATGAGCAGTTCTTC; cdr3_aa: CAISESPQLSSYNEQFF